This T cell receptor (beta chain) derives from a study of T cells in Graves' hyperthyroidism and ophthalmopathy. Study-wide results and caveats: Prediction of ophthalmopathy progression came a median 6.5 months pre-onset.

Comments on this clonotype: Its antigen is unknown.

There were TCR beta CDR3 regions amplified from RNA transcripts. HTBI primers were used for first-round RT-PCR of the TCR CDR3. MiXCR, run by TCRdb on the multiplex PCR reads, gives a single entry per CDR3 protein. The sample has about 760,000 distinct CDR3 sequences, roughly a third seen once; the top ten hold 30% to 40%. The germline V gene has CDR1 SNHLY and CDR2 FYNNEI. The CDR3 length is 16 residues. V trimming: 7 bases; J trimming: 2 bases; junction bases outside the gene matches: 11. Sample: blood. The genes are TRBV2 and TRBJ2-7; 10 bases align to TRBD2. The TCR was taken from a woman in her 40s with Graves' hyperthyroidism. The DNA for the CDR3 is TGTGCCAGCAATCCCGAGAGCGGGAGGGCGGCCTACGAGCAGTACTTC. Its translation: CASNPESGRAAYEQYF.